The TCR beta chain under discussion was sequenced for a study of OX40 agonist ivuxolimab in advanced cancers. The study, taken as a whole, reports: Clonal expansion was among the lowest in partial responders at 0.1-3.0 mg/kg, especially CD8+. Low normalized T-cell clonal expansion was additionally recorded for some nonresponders.

Libraries were prepared by immunoSEQ multiplex PCR; TCRdb keeps only in-frame clonotypes and omits some of them. The sample records fewer than 85,000 clones, approximately 82% being singletons. Collection of blood occurred at baseline, at cycle 4 day 1, and at cycle 7 day 1. CDR1 is SGDLS and CDR2 is YYNGEE in the germline V gene. Trimming took 1 base from V and 2 from J, leaving 10 bases between them. The CDR3 consists of 14 residues. Turning to this clone: Antigen unknown.

The source material was CD4+ or CD8+ T cells sorted from blood, sampled in a trial of the OX40 agonist ivuxolimab. This sequence joins TRBV9 and TRBJ2-7, with D maybe TRBD1 (6 bases). This TCR was sampled from an adult with an advanced solid tumor such as melanoma, head and neck, liver or kidney cancer. CDR3 in amino acids: CASSVRTAPYEQYF. The CDR3 region has the DNA TGTGCCAGCAGCGTACGGACAGCCCCCTACGAGCAGTACTTC.